This T cell receptor beta chain was captured in a study of shared clonotypes between healthy human individuals. On the study more broadly: Samples came from two female and three male donors aged 18 to 49.

Clones were read by immunoSEQ multiplex PCR, and TCRdb kept only the in-frame ones, dropping some. The table includes over a million clones, about 84% detected once. With regard to this clone: Its antigen is not identified.

General study results and limits: Relative to their counterparts shared across all four donors, non-shared clonotypes exhibited diminished generation probabilities. Clonotype sharing among the donors was expected to vary with sequencing depth.

This CDR3 is built from 14 residues. The germline CDR1 and CDR2 sequences are SGHDN and FVKESK. Trimming removed 2 bases from V and 10 bases from J, with 15 bases in between. The TCR was taken from a man aged 18 to 29 in good health. Some clones in this sample may be carry-over from other donors' samples. Specimen: memory CD4+ T cells from PBMCs. Documented subset: CD45RA-negative fraction. V usage is TRBV14 and J usage is TRBJ2-1; TRBD2 is a possible D gene (6 bases). CDR3 sequence reads: CASSQYRGTREQFF. CDR3 DNA: TGTGCCAGCAGCCAATACCGGGGGACTCGGGAGCAGTTCTTC.